The entry below describes one T cell receptor beta chain. The antigen remains unidentified. The data stem from a study of shared clonotypes between healthy human individuals. Study-level results: Estimated richness values were generally larger in naive subsets than in memory subsets.

TCRdb's table, derived via immunoSEQ multiplex PCR, lists solely in-frame clones and lacks some. The sample has about 1,500,000 clones; roughly 96% are singletons. The CDR3 runs 12 residues. Germline lookup yields CDR1 SQVTM and CDR2 ANQGSEA. V was shortened by 7 bases and J by 6 bases, with 12 bases between the two germline ends. The chain carries TRBV29-1 and TRBJ2-2; D call uncertain. Sequenced sample: naive CD4+ T cells sorted from blood. Noted subset: CD45RA+ positively selected. This clonotype originated in a man aged 25 to 40 in good health. The CDR3 region is CSASKGSGELFF. DNA for the CDR3: TGCAGCGCCAGCAAAGGTTCCGGGGAGCTGTTTTTT.